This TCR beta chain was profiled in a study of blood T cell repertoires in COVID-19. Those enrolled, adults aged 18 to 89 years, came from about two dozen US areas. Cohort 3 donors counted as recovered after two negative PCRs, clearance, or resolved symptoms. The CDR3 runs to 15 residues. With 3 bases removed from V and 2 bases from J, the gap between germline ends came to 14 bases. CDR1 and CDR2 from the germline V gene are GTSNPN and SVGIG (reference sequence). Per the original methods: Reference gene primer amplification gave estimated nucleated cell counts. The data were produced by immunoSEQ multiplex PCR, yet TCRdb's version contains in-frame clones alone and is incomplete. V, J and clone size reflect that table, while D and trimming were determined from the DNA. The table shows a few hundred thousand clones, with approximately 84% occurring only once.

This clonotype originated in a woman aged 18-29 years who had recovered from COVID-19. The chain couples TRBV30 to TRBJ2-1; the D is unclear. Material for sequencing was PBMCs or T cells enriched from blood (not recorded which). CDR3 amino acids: CAWRSITRPYNEQFF. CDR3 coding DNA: TGTGCCTGGAGGTCAATAACGCGCCCCTACAATGAGCAGTTCTTC. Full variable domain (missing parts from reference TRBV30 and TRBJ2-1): SQTIHQWPATLVQPVGSPLSLECTVEGTSNPNLYWYRQAAGRGLQLLFYSVGIGQISSEVPQNLSASRPQDRQFILSSKKLLLSDSGFYLCAWRSITRPYNEQFFGPGTRLTVL.